What follows are 2 T cell receptor beta chains derived from one specimen sequenced in a study of T cell repertoires in cytomegalovirus infection (dated 2019 in TCRdb). The intended sense of this specimen's treatment or condition label: in vitro stimulation with specific CMV peptide epitopes to enrich CMV-specific T cells. These receptors have no identified antigens. Sequenced on an Illumina HiSeq 1500. The public reads were quality trimmed at Q25 with fastp and then assembled into clones with MiXCR by TCRdb, keeping productive beta chains. Identical CDR3 protein sequences are pooled into one entry, listed with their most common genes and DNA. A total of hundreds of thousands of distinct CDR3 sequences appear in this sample, 30% to 35% of them only once. The ten largest clones add up to roughly 15% of the sample. Sequenced material: cultured PBMCs, taken from culture after CMV antigen stimulation. The receptors come from a human donor in good health (CMV status not recorded). Some clones in this sample may be carry-over from other donors' samples.

This clonotype has at least ten counts. The V and J genes are TRBV28 and TRBJ2-3; D gene unclear. The CDR3 has 14 amino acids. Germline CDR1 and CDR2: MDHEN and SYDVKM. V shed 5 bases and J shed 13 bases, with 22 bases lying between them. The CDR3 DNA reads as TGTGCCAGCAGTCCACCAGACGGGCGGCCATGGGAGTATTTT. Protein product: CASSPPDGRPWEYF.

V gene TRBV11-2 combines with J gene TRBJ2-7; 8 nucleotides agree with TRBD2. This CDR3 comprises 14 residues. Germline-derived CDR1 and CDR2 are SGHAT and FQNNGV. V shed 6 bases, J shed 6 bases, and the junction held 10 bases outside the gene matches. The CDR3 coding sequence is TGTGCCAGCAGGGCGTTCGGGAGGGTAGTCGAGCAGTACGTC. Translated, it gives CASRAFGRVVEQYV.